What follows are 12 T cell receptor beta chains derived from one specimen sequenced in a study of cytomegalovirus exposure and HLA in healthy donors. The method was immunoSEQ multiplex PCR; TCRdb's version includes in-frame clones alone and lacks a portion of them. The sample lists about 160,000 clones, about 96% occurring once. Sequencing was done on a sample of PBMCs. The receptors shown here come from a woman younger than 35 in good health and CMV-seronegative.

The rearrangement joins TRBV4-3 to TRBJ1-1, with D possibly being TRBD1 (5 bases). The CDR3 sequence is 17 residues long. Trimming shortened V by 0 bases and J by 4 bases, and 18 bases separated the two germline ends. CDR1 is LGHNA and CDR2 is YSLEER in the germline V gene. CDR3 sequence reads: CASSQDSTRGGGTEAFF. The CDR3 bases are TGCGCCAGCAGCCAAGATAGTACACGGGGGGGTGGCACTGAAGCTTTCTTT.

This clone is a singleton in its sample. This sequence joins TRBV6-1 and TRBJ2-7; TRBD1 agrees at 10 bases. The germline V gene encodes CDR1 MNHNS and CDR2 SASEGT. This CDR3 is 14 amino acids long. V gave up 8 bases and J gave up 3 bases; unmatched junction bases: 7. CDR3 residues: CASGRTGGYYEQYF. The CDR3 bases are TGTGCCAGCGGAAGGACAGGGGGGTACTACGAGCAGTACTTC.

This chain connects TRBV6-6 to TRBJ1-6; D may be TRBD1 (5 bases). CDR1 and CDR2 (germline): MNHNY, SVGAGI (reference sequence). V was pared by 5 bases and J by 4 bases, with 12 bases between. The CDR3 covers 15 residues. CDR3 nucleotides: TGTGCCAGCAGTCCTCGACAGCCTTATAATTCACCCCTCCACTTT. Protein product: CASSPRQPYNSPLHF.

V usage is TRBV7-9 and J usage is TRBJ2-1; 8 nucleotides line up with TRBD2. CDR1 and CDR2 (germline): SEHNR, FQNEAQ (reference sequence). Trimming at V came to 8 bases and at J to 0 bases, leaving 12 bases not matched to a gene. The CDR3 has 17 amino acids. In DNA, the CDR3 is TGTGCCAGCCACTTTTCCGGGGGGGAGAGCTCCTACAATGAGCAGTTCTTC. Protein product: CASHFSGGESSYNEQFF.

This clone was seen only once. The CDR3 DNA is TGTGCCAGCAGGTCGGGGGGGGGCTGGGAAGAGACCCAGTACTTC. The encoded protein is CASRSGGGWEETQYF. The chain couples TRBV5-4 to TRBJ2-5, with 8 positions matching TRBD2. CDR3 length equals 15 residues. The V gene end was trimmed by 5 bases and the J gene end by 3 bases; junction bases not matched to a gene: 9. Germline CDR1 reads SGHNT; CDR2 reads YYREEE (reference sequence).

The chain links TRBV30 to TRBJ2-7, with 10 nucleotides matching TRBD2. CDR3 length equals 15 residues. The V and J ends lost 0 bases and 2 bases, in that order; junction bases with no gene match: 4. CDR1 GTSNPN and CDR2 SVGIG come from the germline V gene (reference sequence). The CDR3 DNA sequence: TGTGCCTGGAGTGTATCTAGCGGGGGCCCCTACGAGCAGTACTTC. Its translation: CAWSVSSGGPYEQYF.

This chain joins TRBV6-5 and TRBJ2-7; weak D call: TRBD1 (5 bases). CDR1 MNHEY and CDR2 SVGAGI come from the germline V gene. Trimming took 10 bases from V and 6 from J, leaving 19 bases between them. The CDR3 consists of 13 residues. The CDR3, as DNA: TGTGCCACCTCCAGGGAAGCGCTTGGCGAGCAGTACTTC. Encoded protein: CATSREALGEQYF.

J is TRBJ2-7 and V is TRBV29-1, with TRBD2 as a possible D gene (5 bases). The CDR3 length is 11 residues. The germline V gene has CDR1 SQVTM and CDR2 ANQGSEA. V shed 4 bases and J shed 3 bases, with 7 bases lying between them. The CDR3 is CSVVAGYEQYF. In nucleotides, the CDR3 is TGCAGCGTTGTTGCGGGCTACGAGCAGTACTTC.

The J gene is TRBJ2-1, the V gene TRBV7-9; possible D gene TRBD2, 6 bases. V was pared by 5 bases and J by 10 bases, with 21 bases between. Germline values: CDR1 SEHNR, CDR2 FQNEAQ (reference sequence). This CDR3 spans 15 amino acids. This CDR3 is CASSLQPGRRGEQFF. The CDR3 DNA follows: TGTGCCAGCAGCCTGCAACCCGGACGGCGGGGCGAGCAGTTCTTC.

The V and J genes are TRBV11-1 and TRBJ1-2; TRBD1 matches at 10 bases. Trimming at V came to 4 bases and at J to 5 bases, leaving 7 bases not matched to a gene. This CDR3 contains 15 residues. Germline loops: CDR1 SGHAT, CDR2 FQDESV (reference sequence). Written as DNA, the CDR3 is TGTGCCAGCAGCTCCGGACAGGGGGTTCCTTATGGCTACACCTTC. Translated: CASSSGQGVPYGYTF.

DNA for the CDR3: TGTGCCAGCTCACCGCCCCCTCCCCAGGGCCCCTCTGGAAACACCATATATTTT. As protein: CASSPPPPQGPSGNTIYF. V usage is TRBV18 and J usage is TRBJ1-3, with D perhaps TRBD1 (5 bases). The V gene's germline CDR1 is KGHSH and CDR2 LQKENI. The V end lost 3 bases, the J end lost 0 bases, and 18 bases lay between the germline ends. The CDR3 sequence is 18 residues long.

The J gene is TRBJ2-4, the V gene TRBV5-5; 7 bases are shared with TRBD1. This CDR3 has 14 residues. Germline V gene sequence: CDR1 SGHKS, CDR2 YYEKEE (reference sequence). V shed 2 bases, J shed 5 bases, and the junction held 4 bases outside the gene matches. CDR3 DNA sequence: TGTGCCAGCAGCTTATTGCAGGGGGAAAACATTCAGTACTTC. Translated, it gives CASSLLQGENIQYF.